A selection of T cell receptor beta chains follows, all from one sample in a study of T cell clonotyping in hematopoietic cell transplantation. Clones were sequenced by immunoSEQ multiplex PCR, and TCRdb holds only the in-frame ones, with some missing. This table has 45,000 or so clones, approximately 82% appearing once. Here the sequenced sample was peripheral blood mononuclear cells, taken before stem cell transplant. The receptors were gathered from a man in his 60s with myelodysplastic syndrome. Some clones in this sample may be carry-over from other donors' samples. Both conserved end residues are part of each CDR3. The D gene is left open where the match is weak. Clone size is given for some rows only: seen once, a few or many times, or a class if the clone is expanded.

v_call	d_call	j_call	clone_size	cdr3_nt	cdr3_aa
TRBV6-1	NA	TRBJ1-2	NA	TGTGCCAGCATGACTAACTATGGCTACACCTTC	CASMTNYGYTF
TRBV30	TRBD1	TRBJ1-6	NA	TGTGCCTGGAGCAACCTCCGGGACAGGGAAAGTTGGAATTCACCCCTCCACTTT	CAWSNLRDRESWNSPLHF
TRBV19	TRBD2	TRBJ2-3	once	TGTGCCAGTAGTCTCGAGCGGGGGGGAGCAGATACGCAGTATTTT	CASSLERGGADTQYF
TRBV19	TRBD2	TRBJ2-2	few	TGTGCCAGTAGTCCGAGCGGGACTAGCGGGGGAACCGGGGAGCTGTTTTTT	CASSPSGTSGGTGELFF
TRBV19	TRBD1	TRBJ1-1	NA	TGTGCCAGTAACCTCGGGACAGGGGAAATGAACACTGAAGCTTTCTTT	CASNLGTGEMNTEAFF
TRBV7-8	NA	TRBJ1-6	once	TGTGCCAGCAGCTATCAGGTCACGGGGAGCTCCTATAATTCACCCCTCCACTTT	CASSYQVTGSSYNSPLHF
TRBV7-2	NA	TRBJ1-3	few	TGTGCCAGCAGCTTTACTGCTACGGTGGGAAACACCATATATTTT	CASSFTATVGNTIYF
TRBV7-2	NA	TRBJ1-1	NA	TGTGCCAGCAGCCGAGAGATAACCCTGGGAGCTTTCTTT	CASSREITLGAFF
TRBV27	NA	TRBJ2-2	NA	TGTGCCAGCAGTTTCTCTGGGGGGCTAAGGACCGGGGAGCTGTTTTTT	CASSFSGGLRTGELFF
TRBV30	NA	TRBJ1-1	NA	TGTGCCTGGAGTTGGTTGAACACTGAAGCTTTCTTT	CAWSWLNTEAFF
TRBV28	TRBD1	TRBJ1-2	NA	TGTGCCAGCAGCACAGGGACAGCTAACTATGGCTACACCTTC	CASSTGTANYGYTF
TRBV9	NA	TRBJ2-5	once	TGTGCCAGCAGCGTAGGGGCACTCCAAGAGACCCAGTACTTC	CASSVGALQETQYF
TRBV4-3	TRBD2	TRBJ2-2	NA	TGCGCCAGCAGGTCAGAAGCGGGGGACACCGGGGAGCTGTTTTTT	CASRSEAGDTGELFF
TRBV7-6	NA	TRBJ1-5	NA	TGTGCCAGCAGCTTAAATAACTATCAGCCCCAGCATTTT	CASSLNNYQPQHF
TRBV19	NA	TRBJ2-4	NA	TGTGCCAGTAGTGGGGGGGGCTTCGGAAACATTCAGTACTTC	CASSGGGFGNIQYF
TRBV7-9	NA	TRBJ2-5	NA	TGTGCCAGCAGTCGACAGGAAGGTTTGGCCCAGTACTTC	CASSRQEGLAQYF
TRBV6-5	TRBD1	TRBJ1-1	NA	TGTGCCAGCAGTTACTCGACAGGGGGGAGGGACACTGAAGCTTTCTTT	CASSYSTGGRDTEAFF
TRBV5-1	NA	TRBJ2-7	NA	TGCGCCAGCAGCTTGGAACTCGCAAGAACGAGCGAGCAGTACTTC	CASSLELARTSEQYF
TRBV14	TRBD1	TRBJ1-2	medium-sized	TGTGCCAGCAGCCAAGATCCTACCCCAGGGACAGGGTCTGGCTACACCTTC	CASSQDPTPGTGSGYTF
TRBV9	TRBD1	TRBJ2-7	NA	TGTGCCAGCAGCGTAGAGGCAGGGGGCGGCGACGAGCAGTACTTC	CASSVEAGGGDEQYF